This TCR beta chain derives from a study of OX40 agonist ivuxolimab in advanced cancers. Study as a whole: Those treated in dose escalation had hepatocellular carcinoma, melanoma, renal cell cancer or head and neck cancer. Study conclusions and caveats: In the 0.1-3.0 mg/kg groups, partial responders showed among the lowest expansion.

V was shortened by 7 bases and J by 0 bases, with 8 bases between the two germline ends. The length of the CDR3 is 13 residues. Germline V CDR1 and CDR2: SGHRS, YFSETQ. Sampling times: baseline, cycle 4 day 1, cycle 7 day 1. As for this clone: Its antigen is unknown.

TCRdb keeps only in-frame clones here, not all; method: immunoSEQ multiplex PCR. Among roughly 100,000 clones listed, 93% were seen once. The J gene is TRBJ1-3, the V gene TRBV5-1, with a weak D call TRBD1 (5 bases). This TCR was recovered from an adult with an advanced solid tumor such as melanoma, head and neck, liver or kidney cancer. The specimen was CD4+ or CD8+ T cells sorted from blood, collected in a trial of the OX40 agonist ivuxolimab. The DNA for the CDR3 is TGCGCCAGCCGCAGGGACTCTGGAAACACCATATATTTT. As protein: CASRRDSGNTIYF.